This T cell receptor (beta chain) is drawn from a study of blood T cell repertoires in COVID-19. The CDR3 is 16 amino acids. With 4 bases clipped from V and 0 bases from J, the junction kept 4 bases outside the gene matches. Germline CDR1 KGHDR, CDR2 SFDVKD. Method: immunoSEQ multiplex PCR; TCRdb's copy keeps in-frame clones and lacks some. The table shows approximately 130,000 clones, with around four fifths occurring only once. This clone occurred a few times. The same CDR3 also results from other DNA sequences found in this sample. The TCR was taken from a human donor in a cohort sampled during active COVID-19. What was sequenced was peripheral blood. The chain has TRBV24-1 and TRBJ2-5; 10 positions agree with TRBD1. CDR3 sequence (DNA): TGTGCCACCAGTGAGGGGACAGGGGTCCACCAAGAGACCCAGTACTTC. It codes for CATSEGTGVHQETQYF.